This is a list of T cell receptor beta chains from one sample in a study of blood T cell repertoires in COVID-19. Only in-frame clones appear in the TCRdb table, and some are missing; sequencing was by immunoSEQ multiplex PCR. The table shows about 230,000 clones, with approximately 87% occurring only once. Specimen: peripheral blood. Receptor source: a woman in her 70s with active or convalescent COVID-19. Both conserved end residues are part of each CDR3. A D gene is named only where the DNA matches it firmly. Only some rows state a clone size, as once, few, many or a class for expanded clones.

size,J,D,V,DNA,CDR3
.,TRBJ1-3,.,TRBV5-1,TGCGCCAGCAGCTCGAGTAGTGCCGGAAACACCATATATTTT,CASSSSSAGNTIYF
.,TRBJ2-1,.,TRBV7-2,TGTGCCAGCAGCTTTTTGGCGGCAACCTACAATGAGCAGTTCTTC,CASSFLAATYNEQFF
.,TRBJ2-3,TRBD2,TRBV5-1,TGCGCCAGCAGAACAATTGCGTCGGGGGGGAACACAGATACGCAGTATTTT,CASRTIASGGNTDTQYF
few,TRBJ2-4,.,TRBV30,TGTGCCGGAACAAGGGGGATGGACATTCAGTACTTC,CAGTRGMDIQYF
.,TRBJ2-7,TRBD1,TRBV6-5,TGTGCCAGCAGCCGGACAGGCCCCTACGAGCAGTACTTC,CASSRTGPYEQYF
.,TRBJ1-3,.,TRBV5-1,TGCGCCAGCAGCCTCTCACAGGGCTCTGGAAACACCATATATTTT,CASSLSQGSGNTIYF
.,TRBJ1-2,.,TRBV20-1,TGCAGTGCTAGAGGGGAGTGGGGCTACACCTTC,CSARGEWGYTF
.,TRBJ2-5,TRBD1,TRBV28,TGTGCCAGCAGCACAACCGGACAGGGTAGGGAGACCCAGTACTTC,CASSTTGQGRETQYF
.,TRBJ2-7,TRBD1,TRBV12-3/TRBV12-4,TGTGCCAGCAGTTTGTACAGGGGCGAGCAGTACTTC,CASSLYRGEQYF
.,TRBJ1-2,.,TRBV5-5,TGTGCCAGCAGCTTGGAAGGAGGCTCTACCTATGGCTACACCTTC,CASSLEGGSTYGYTF
.,TRBJ2-2,.,TRBV6-4,TGTGCCAGCAGAAAGGAGGGGTCCTTCACCGGGGAGCTGTTTTTT,CASRKEGSFTGELFF
.,TRBJ2-3,.,TRBV6-5,TGTGCCAGCAGTAGACCACAGGGAAATACGCAGTATTTT,CASSRPQGNTQYF
.,TRBJ2-5,TRBD1,TRBV6-1,TGTGCCAGCAGTGAAGGACAGGGGCTCAGGGAGACCCAGTACTTC,CASSEGQGLRETQYF
once,TRBJ1-1,.,TRBV10-3,TGTGCCATCAGTGACTCCGGACAGAACACTGAAGCTTTCTTT,CAISDSGQNTEAFF
few,TRBJ2-7,TRBD1,TRBV19,TGTGCCAGTAGTATTCCACAGGGGGAGAAGTACTTC,CASSIPQGEKYF
.,TRBJ2-7,.,TRBV5-1,TGCGCCAGCAGCTTGGGAGGGGAGGAGGGCTACGAGCAGTACTTC,CASSLGGEEGYEQYF
few,TRBJ2-1,TRBD2,TRBV28,TGTGCCAGCAGTTTAGGACTAGCGGGAGGCCTTAGTTACAATGAGCAGTTCTTC,CASSLGLAGGLSYNEQFF
.,TRBJ2-7,.,TRBV28,TGTGCCAGCCGCTCAGGGGGGTTCGACGAGCAGTACTTC,CASRSGGFDEQYF